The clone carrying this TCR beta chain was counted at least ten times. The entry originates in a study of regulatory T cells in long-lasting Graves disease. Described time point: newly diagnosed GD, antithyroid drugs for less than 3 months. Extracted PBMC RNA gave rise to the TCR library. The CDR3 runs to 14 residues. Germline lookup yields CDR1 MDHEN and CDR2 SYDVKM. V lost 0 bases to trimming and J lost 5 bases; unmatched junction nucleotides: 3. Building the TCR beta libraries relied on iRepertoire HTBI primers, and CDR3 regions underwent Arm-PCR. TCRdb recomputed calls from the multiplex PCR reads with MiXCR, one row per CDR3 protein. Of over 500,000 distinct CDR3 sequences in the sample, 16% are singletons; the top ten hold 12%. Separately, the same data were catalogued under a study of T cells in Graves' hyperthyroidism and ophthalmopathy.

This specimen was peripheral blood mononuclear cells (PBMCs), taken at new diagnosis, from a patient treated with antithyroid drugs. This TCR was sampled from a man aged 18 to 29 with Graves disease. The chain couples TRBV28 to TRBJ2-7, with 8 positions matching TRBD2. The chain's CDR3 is CASSLWTSEDEQYF. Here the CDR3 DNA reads TGTGCCAGCAGTTTATGGACTAGCGAGGACGAGCAGTACTTC.